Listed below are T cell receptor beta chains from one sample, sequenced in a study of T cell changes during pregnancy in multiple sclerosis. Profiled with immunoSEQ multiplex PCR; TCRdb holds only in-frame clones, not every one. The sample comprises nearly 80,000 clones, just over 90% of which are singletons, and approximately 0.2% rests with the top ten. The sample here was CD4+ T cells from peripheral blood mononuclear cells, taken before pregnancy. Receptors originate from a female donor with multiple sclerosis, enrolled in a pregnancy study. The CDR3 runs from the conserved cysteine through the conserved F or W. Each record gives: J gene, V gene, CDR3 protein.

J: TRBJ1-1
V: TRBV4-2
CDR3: CASSQEVTGNTEAFF

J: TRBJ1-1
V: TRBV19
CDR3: CASSMRQGPRNTEAFF

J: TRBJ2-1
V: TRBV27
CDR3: CASSSRTSGRDWEQFF

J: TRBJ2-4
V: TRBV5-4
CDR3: CASSTGQGTPNIQYF

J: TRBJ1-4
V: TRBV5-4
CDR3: CASSLERGRKEKLFF

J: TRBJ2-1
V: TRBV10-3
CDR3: CAITGLAGGINEQFF

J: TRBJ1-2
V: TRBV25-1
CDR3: CASSEVNNLYGYTF

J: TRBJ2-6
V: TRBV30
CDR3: CAWSAVSGANVLTF

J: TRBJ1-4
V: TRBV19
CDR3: CASSSGQSTNEKLFF

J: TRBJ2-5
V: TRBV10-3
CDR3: CAISESGGPNQETQYF

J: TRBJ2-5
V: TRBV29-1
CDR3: CSVEPRRDAATQYF

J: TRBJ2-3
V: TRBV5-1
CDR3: CASSLEGRAGETDTQYF

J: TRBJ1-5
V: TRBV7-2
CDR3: CASSSLVNQPQHF

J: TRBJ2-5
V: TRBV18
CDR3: CASSPTRGGETQYF

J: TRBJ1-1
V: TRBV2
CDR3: CASGRGATEAFF

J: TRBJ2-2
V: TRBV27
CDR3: CASRTPAGQGNVGELFF